A single sample gave rise to the 13 T cell receptor beta chains below, sequenced in a study of cytomegalovirus exposure and HLA in healthy donors. The PCR was carried out with 60 Vbeta primers and 13 Jbeta primers. Sequencing was performed with immunoSEQ multiplex PCR; in TCRdb, only in-frame clones are kept and a portion is missing. Of more than 110,000 clones in the sample, 70% to 80% are singletons; the top ten hold approximately 2.8%. Sample: PBMCs. These receptors all come from a female donor in good health and CMV-seronegative.

V usage is TRBV6-5 and J usage is TRBJ2-7, with 9 nucleotides matching TRBD2. This CDR3 comprises 14 residues. V gave up 8 bases and J gave up 2 bases; unmatched junction bases: 7. Germline V gene sequence: CDR1 MNHEY, CDR2 SVGAGI. CDR3 loop: CASAKAGGPYEQYF. The DNA for the CDR3 is TGTGCCAGCGCAAAGGCGGGAGGGCCCTACGAGCAGTACTTC.

The V call is TRBV7-8, the J call TRBJ2-2; TRBD2 aligns across 7 bases. The CDR3 covers 17 residues. CDR1 and CDR2 (germline): SGHVS, FQNEAQ. V was clipped by 3 bases and J by 6 bases; unmatched bases: 13. Written as DNA, the CDR3 is TGTGCCAGCAGCTTGGGGGTTGGGGGGGAGAGGGCCGGGGAGCTGTTTTTT. It translates to CASSLGVGGERAGELFF.

V usage is TRBV28 and J usage is TRBJ1-5; D is ambiguous. CDR3 size: 15 residues. Germline values: CDR1 MDHEN, CDR2 SYDVKM. Between the trimmed V and J ends, which lost 3 bases and 0 bases, there was a span of 9 bases. CDR3 protein: CASSFNIYSNQPQHF. CDR3 DNA sequence: TGTGCCAGCAGTTTTAACATTTATAGCAATCAGCCCCAGCATTTT.

This clone was seen a single time. V and J are TRBV27 and TRBJ2-7, with 8 bases fitting TRBD1. The CDR3 runs 14 residues. Germline CDR1 reads MNHEY; CDR2 reads SMNVEV (reference sequence). Trimming cost V 6 bases and J 0 bases; bases outside gene matches: 4. The CDR3 DNA reads TGTGCCAGCAGCGGACAGGGACACTCCTACGAGCAGTACTTC. This codes for CASSGQGHSYEQYF.

This chain links TRBV25-1 with TRBJ1-2; 7 nucleotides align to TRBD1. CDR1 and CDR2 from the germline V gene are MGHDK and SYGVNS. Trimming cost V 5 bases and J 8 bases; bases outside gene matches: 11. The CDR3 is 14 amino acids. The CDR3 DNA reads as TGTGCCAGCAGTTCCCCCGGGACAGAGATAGGCTACACCTTC. Translating it yields CASSSPGTEIGYTF.

The CDR3 loop reads CASSLGGGETETQYF. CDR3 nucleotides: TGCGCCAGCAGCTTGGGAGGGGGAGAAACGGAGACCCAGTACTTC. The chain carries TRBV5-1 and TRBJ2-5; tentatively, D is TRBD1 (6 bases). Trimming left V 0 bases short and J 5 bases short, with 14 bases between. Germline V gives CDR1 SGHRS, CDR2 YFSETQ. This CDR3 is 15 amino acids long.

This chain connects TRBV9 to TRBJ2-3, with TRBD2 matching 8 bases. V dropped 0 bases and J dropped 5; count of bases not matched to a gene: 8. This CDR3 comprises 16 residues. Germline CDR1 and CDR2: SGDLS and YYNGEE. CDR3 DNA sequence: TGTGCCAGCAGCGTAGGGAGGAACGGGAGGGGAGATACGCAGTATTTT. Protein: CASSVGRNGRGDTQYF.

This chain uses TRBV5-1 with TRBJ2-2; D might be TRBD1 (6 bases). CDR3 length: 15 amino acids. The germline V gene has CDR1 SGHRS and CDR2 YFSETQ. V was cut by 0 bases and J by 4 bases, with 10 bases left in between. CDR3 residues: CASSLEAGATGELFF. In DNA, the CDR3 is TGCGCCAGCAGCTTGGAGGCAGGGGCCACCGGGGAGCTGTTTTTT.

This chain joins TRBV7-2 and TRBJ1-1, with D possibly TRBD1 on 6 matching bases. V was trimmed by 4 bases and J by 4 bases, leaving 19 bases between them. The germline CDR1 and CDR2 sequences are SGHTA and FQGNSA. The CDR3 length is 16 residues. For the CDR3, the DNA is TGTGCCAGCAGCTCTTCCCTTTCGGCAGGGGCCACTGAAGCTTTCTTT. Protein product: CASSSSLSAGATEAFF.

This clone was counted a single time. The V call is TRBV6-5, the J call TRBJ2-2; TRBD1 agrees at 9 bases. CDR1 and CDR2 from the germline V gene are MNHEY and SVGAGI. CDR3 length equals 15 residues. V lost 6 bases, J lost 4 bases, and 6 bases stayed unmatched. The chain's CDR3 is CASSPGTGLTGELFF. CDR3 in DNA: TGTGCCAGCAGCCCCGGGACAGGGCTCACCGGGGAGCTGTTTTTT.

As concerns this clone: The conserved closing phenylalanine or tryptophan is absent in this CDR3, likely reflecting a read error. No DNA is shown, since the ends of the CDR3 on it are uncertain; the CDR3 is the one TCRdb lists. This sequence joins TRBV7-6 and TRBJ2-7; TRBD1, the table's D call, lacks a check against the DNA. The CDR3 region is 9 residues in length, termini included. The germline gives CDR1 SGHVS, CDR2 FNYEAQ. The CDR3: CASSLKQGI.

This clone was detected only once. V usage is TRBV28 and J usage is TRBJ1-1, with D perhaps TRBD1 (6 bases). The germline CDR1 and CDR2 sequences are MDHEN and SYDVKM. CDR3 length equals 15 residues. With 1 base removed from V and 0 bases from J, the gap between germline ends came to 9 bases. CDR3 loop: CASSLYGQLNTEAFF. In DNA, the CDR3 is TGTGCCAGCAGTTTATACGGACAGCTGAACACTGAAGCTTTCTTT.

The V gene is TRBV19, the J gene TRBJ1-5; 10 bases map to TRBD1. Trimming removed 7 bases from V and 2 bases from J; junction bases left unmatched: 5. CDR1 is LNHDA and CDR2 is SQIVND in the germline V gene (reference sequence). The CDR3 has 15 amino acids. The CDR3 here is CASNRGTGGNQPQHF. The CDR3 nucleotides are TGTGCCAGTAATAGAGGGACAGGGGGCAATCAGCCCCAGCATTTT.